Below are 30 T cell receptor beta chains sequenced from a single sample in a study of CXCR3-negative and CXCR3-positive naive CD8 T cells. TRB cDNA was prepared as libraries by UMI-labeled 5' RACE. TCRdb re-called the 5' RACE reads and gives one entry per CDR3 protein, without DNA. There are approximately 62,000 distinct CDR3 sequences in the sample, with approximately 4.5% held by the top ten. The source material was naive CXCR3- CD8+ T cells from blood. The subset denotes: CD45RO-CCR7+CD27+CD95- naive CD8+ T cells lacking CXCR3 (TNR3-). Receptor source: a human donor in good health. Some clones in this sample may be carry-over from other donors' samples.

The chain combines TRBV18 with TRBJ2-1; TCRdb reports TRBD2, a call that lacks DNA to check it against. Germline CDR1 reads KGHSH; CDR2 reads LQKENI. The CDR3 spans 15 residues. CDR3 amino acids: CASSPSGGAWNEQFF.

This CDR3 reads CSARGTSGANTGELFF. This sequence joins TRBV20-1 and TRBJ2-2; TCRdb calls TRBD2, which cannot be checked without DNA. The CDR3 spans 16 residues. Germline CDR1 reads DFQATT; CDR2 reads SNEGSKA (reference sequence).

The V gene is TRBV19, the J gene TRBJ1-5. CDR3 size: 13 residues. Germline loops: CDR1 LNHDA, CDR2 SQIVND (reference sequence). CDR3 region: CASTDGLNQPQHF.

The chain joins TRBV12-3 or TRBV12-4 to TRBJ2-7; TCRdb selects TRBD2, and the lack of DNA leaves this call unchecked. The CDR3 spans 16 residues. The CDR3 reads CASRPPGSGGPYEQYF.

This chain links TRBV29-1 with TRBJ2-7; TCRdb indicates TRBD2, and absent DNA this call remains unverified. The CDR3 has 13 amino acids. Germline V gives CDR1 SQVTM, CDR2 ANQGSEA. This CDR3 reads CSVGYGGDYEQYF.

The V and J genes are TRBV6-4 and TRBJ2-3; there is no DNA to check the TCRdb D call of TRBD1. Per the germline V gene, CDR1 is MRHNA and CDR2 is SNTAGT. The CDR3 runs to 15 residues. The CDR3 is CASSEQGESADTQYF.

The chain carries TRBV6-2 or TRBV6-3 and TRBJ1-1. CDR1 is MNHEY, CDR2 SVGEGT, per germline. This CDR3 has 15 amino acids. The CDR3 loop is CASSYVDGKNTEAFF.

The V gene is TRBV29-1, the J gene TRBJ2-7; TCRdb's D gene call, TRBD2, goes unchecked for lack of DNA. The germline gives CDR1 SQVTM, CDR2 ANQGSEA. The length of the CDR3 is 15 residues. This CDR3 is CSAGIRGGTPYEQYF.

CDR3 in amino acids: CASSYKPDAYEQYF. The chain employs TRBV6-2 or TRBV6-3 and TRBJ2-7. The CDR3 length is 14 residues. In germline, CDR1 is MNHEY, CDR2 SVGEGT.

V usage is TRBV28 and J usage is TRBJ2-3; TCRdb reports TRBD2, a call that lacks DNA to check it against. This CDR3 is 15 amino acids long. In germline, CDR1 is MDHEN, CDR2 SYDVKM. CDR3: CASSIYGGAQDTQYF.

This chain connects TRBV29-1 to TRBJ1-2. The CDR3 loop spans 12 amino acids. CDR1 and CDR2 from the germline V gene are SQVTM and ANQGSEA. The CDR3 reads CSVFDTYYGYTF.

The J gene is TRBJ1-1, the V gene TRBV4-1. Germline lookup yields CDR1 MGHRA and CDR2 YSYEKL. CDR3 size: 14 residues. The CDR3 sequence: CASSQGGVNTEAFF.

This chain uses TRBV29-1 with TRBJ2-4; the D call from TCRdb, TRBD1, cannot be confirmed without DNA. The CDR3 consists of 13 residues. The germline gives CDR1 SQVTM, CDR2 ANQGSEA. Here the CDR3 reads CSVEGGPKNIQYF.

The rearrangement uses TRBV20-1 and TRBJ1-1. The CDR3 is 14 amino acids. Germline loops: CDR1 DFQATT, CDR2 SNEGSKA (reference sequence). This CDR3 is CSASTYGPRTEAFF.

The CDR3 spells CSVERGQESEAFF. This chain connects TRBV29-1 to TRBJ1-1; TCRdb picks TRBD1, but there is no DNA to check that call. CDR3 length: 13 residues. CDR1 is SQVTM and CDR2 is ANQGSEA in the germline V gene.

The rearrangement links TRBV5-7 to TRBJ2-2; with no DNA, the TCRdb D assignment of TRBD2 cannot be verified. TRBV5-7 is an open reading frame whose function is uncertain. The CDR3 contains 15 residues. The chain's CDR3 is CASSSDREGPGELFF.

The chain uses TRBV27 and TRBJ1-2; lacking DNA, the TRBD1 call made by TCRdb goes unchecked. CDR1 and CDR2 (germline): MNHEY, SMNVEV (reference sequence). CDR3 length: 15 amino acids. The CDR3: CASSLSFRGIHGYTF.

J is TRBJ2-2 and V is TRBV6-2 or TRBV6-3; TCRdb names TRBD2, which stays unverified in the absence of DNA. CDR3 length equals 18 residues. CDR1 MNHEY and CDR2 SVGEGT come from the germline V gene. CDR3 residues: CASSSFFHGLINTGELFF.

The chain uses TRBV5-1 and TRBJ2-1; TCRdb gives TRBD1 as the D gene, but with no DNA this cannot be confirmed. The CDR3 is 13 residues long. Germline loops: CDR1 SGHRS, CDR2 YFSETQ. The CDR3 loop is CASSLEGDPPQFF.

This rearrangement joins TRBV5-4 to TRBJ2-3; there is no DNA to check the TCRdb D call of TRBD2. CDR3 length: 14 amino acids. Germline-derived CDR1 and CDR2 are SGHNT and YYREEE (reference sequence). This CDR3 reads CASSLSGSTDTQYF.

The chain is built from TRBV10-3 and TRBJ1-5. The CDR3 is 11 amino acids. CDR1 ENHRY and CDR2 SYGVKD come from the germline V gene. CDR3 in amino acids: CASSQEPPQHF.

V usage is TRBV4-2 and J usage is TRBJ2-1; the TRBD1 assignment by TCRdb is unverifiable without DNA. The CDR3 covers 16 residues. Germline loops: CDR1 LGHNA, CDR2 YNFKEQ. This chain's CDR3 is CASSQDNQGGPSEQFF.

The J gene is TRBJ2-7, the V gene TRBV7-2. This CDR3 region has 14 residues. The V gene's germline CDR1 is SGHTA and CDR2 FQGNSA. CDR3 protein: CASSLARVGYEQYF.

The chain recombines TRBV6-2 or TRBV6-3 with TRBJ1-1; TCRdb reports TRBD1, a call that lacks DNA to check it against. Germline CDR1 MNHEY, CDR2 SVGEGT. This CDR3 is 14 amino acids long. The CDR3 spells CASSYRGEFAEAFF.

The CDR3: CSASRGGGNYGYTF. This chain links TRBV20-1 with TRBJ1-2; the TRBD1 assignment by TCRdb is unverifiable without DNA. The CDR3 is made up of 14 amino acids. Germline CDR1 and CDR2: DFQATT and SNEGSKA (reference sequence).

The rearrangement uses TRBV28 and TRBJ2-7. This CDR3 spans 13 amino acids. Germline assignment: CDR1 MDHEN and CDR2 SYDVKM. The CDR3 sequence is CASSLEGFNEQYF.

The chain combines TRBV7-9 with TRBJ2-3; the D gene TCRdb calls, TRBD1, cannot be checked with no DNA. Germline V gene data show CDR1 as SEHNR and CDR2 as FQNEAQ (reference sequence). This CDR3 is built from 15 residues. The CDR3 protein is CASSPLLVLTDTQYF.

The rearrangement joins TRBV25-1 to TRBJ2-7. CDR3 length: 13 amino acids. Germline CDR1 reads MGHDK; CDR2 reads SYGVNS. CDR3 sequence reads: CASSASDGYEQYF.

CDR3 protein: CASSNLQGNSNTIYF. The chain joins TRBV4-2 to TRBJ1-3; no DNA is available, so the TRBD1 call from TCRdb remains unchecked. The CDR3 spans 15 residues. Germline V lookup: CDR1 LGHNA, CDR2 YNFKEQ.

The V and J genes are TRBV7-2 and TRBJ1-2. The CDR3 runs to 16 residues. Germline V gene sequence: CDR1 SGHTA, CDR2 FQGNSA. CDR3 in amino acids: CASSLVVPPSNYGYTF.